This TCR beta chain was sequenced during a study of T cells after yellow fever vaccination. This clonotype came up a few times. Its target is not known. TCRdb ran MiXCR on the 5' RACE reads and lists one entry per CDR3 protein. This sample has 320,000 or so distinct CDR3 sequences, with about 7.8% found just once. After removal of 6 bases from V and 0 bases from J, the junction contained 10 bases not matched to a gene. Per germline, CDR1 MDHEN and CDR2 SYDVKM. The length of the CDR3 is 17 residues. General study points: Abundant clonotypes from the bulk population could get into FACS-sorted repertoires as contaminants.

The TCR sequence derives from a man younger than 35 who received the YFV17D yellow fever vaccine. The sample in question was PBMCs, obtained around 45 days after the first yellow fever vaccination. The rearrangement links TRBV28 to TRBJ1-5; 8 bases are a match to TRBD1. As DNA, the CDR3 is TGTGCCAGCAGCTCTCTCCGGGACAGGCATAGCAATCAGCCCCAGCATTTT. Translation: CASSSLRDRHSNQPQHF. The variable domain in full, with the rest retrieved from reference TRBV28 and TRBJ1-5, is DVKVTQSSRYLVKRTGEKVFLECVQDMDHENMFWYRQDPGLGLRLIYFSYDVKMKEKGDIPEGYSVSREKKERFSLILESASTNQTSMYLCASSSLRDRHSNQPQHFGDGTRLSIL.